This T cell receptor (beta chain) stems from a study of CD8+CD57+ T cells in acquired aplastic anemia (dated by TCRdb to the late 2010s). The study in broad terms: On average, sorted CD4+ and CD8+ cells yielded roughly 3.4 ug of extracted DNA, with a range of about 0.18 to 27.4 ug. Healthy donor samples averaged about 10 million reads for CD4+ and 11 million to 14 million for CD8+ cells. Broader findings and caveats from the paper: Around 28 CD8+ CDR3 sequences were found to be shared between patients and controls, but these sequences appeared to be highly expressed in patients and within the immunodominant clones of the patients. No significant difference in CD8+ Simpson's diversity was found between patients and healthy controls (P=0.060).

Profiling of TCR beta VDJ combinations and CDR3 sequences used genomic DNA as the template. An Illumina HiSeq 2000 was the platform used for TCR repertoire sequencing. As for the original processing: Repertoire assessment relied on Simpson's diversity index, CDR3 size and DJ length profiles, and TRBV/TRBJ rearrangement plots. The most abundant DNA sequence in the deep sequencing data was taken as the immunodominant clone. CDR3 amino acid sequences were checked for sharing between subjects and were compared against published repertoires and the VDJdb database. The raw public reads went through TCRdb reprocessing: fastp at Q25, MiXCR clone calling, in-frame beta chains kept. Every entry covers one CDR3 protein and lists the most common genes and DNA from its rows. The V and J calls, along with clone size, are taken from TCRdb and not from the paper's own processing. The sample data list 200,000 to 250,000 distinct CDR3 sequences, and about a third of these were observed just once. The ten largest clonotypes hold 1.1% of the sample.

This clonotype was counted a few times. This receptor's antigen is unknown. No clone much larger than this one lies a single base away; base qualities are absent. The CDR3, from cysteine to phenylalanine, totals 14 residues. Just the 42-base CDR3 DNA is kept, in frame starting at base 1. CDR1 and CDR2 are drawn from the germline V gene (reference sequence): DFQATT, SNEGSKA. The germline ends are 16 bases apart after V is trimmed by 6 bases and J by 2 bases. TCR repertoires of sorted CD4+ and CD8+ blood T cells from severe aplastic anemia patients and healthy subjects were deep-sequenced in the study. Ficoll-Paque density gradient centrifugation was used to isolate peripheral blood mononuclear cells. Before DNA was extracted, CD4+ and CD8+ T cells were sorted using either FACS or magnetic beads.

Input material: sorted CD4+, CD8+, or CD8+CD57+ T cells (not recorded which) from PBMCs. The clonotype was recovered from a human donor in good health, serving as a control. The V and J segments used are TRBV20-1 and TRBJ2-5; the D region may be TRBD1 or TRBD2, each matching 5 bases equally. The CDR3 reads CSANPGTGQETQYF. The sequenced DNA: TGCAGTGCAAACCCCGGGACGGGTCAAGAGACCCAGTACTTC.